The 25 T cell receptor beta chains listed next were all sequenced from one sample in a study of cytomegalovirus exposure and HLA in healthy donors. In the PCR, 60 Vbeta and 13 Jbeta primers were used. Produced via immunoSEQ multiplex PCR; TCRdb's table is partial and in-frame only. Of nearly 110,000 clones in the sample, around 71% are singletons; the top ten hold 0.79%. Sequenced material: PBMCs. Source of these receptors: a boy aged 5-17 years in good health and CMV-seronegative.

The genes are TRBV5-1 and TRBJ2-7, with a tentative D call TRBD2 (7 bases). CDR3 length: 15 residues. Trimming pared 2 bases from V and 5 bases from J, leaving 17 bases between. CDR1 is SGHRS, CDR2 YFSETQ, per germline. CDR3 DNA sequence: TGCGCCAGCAGCTTAGGGGTGGGGGGGCCCCACGAGCAGTACTTC. It translates to CASSLGVGGPHEQYF.

This chain uses TRBV11-2 with TRBJ2-1, with a weak D call TRBD2 (6 bases). The CDR3 sequence is 14 residues long. In germline, CDR1 is SGHAT, CDR2 FQNNGV. The ends were cut back, 4 bases at V and 0 bases at J, with 7 bases in the middle. The DNA of the CDR3 is TGTGCCAGCAGCTCGGGAGCCTCCTACAATGAGCAGTTCTTC. Its protein product is CASSSGASYNEQFF.

The rearrangement uses TRBV28 and TRBJ2-1, with D unclear. From germline, CDR1 is MDHEN and CDR2 SYDVKM. This CDR3 contains 12 residues. The ends were cut back, 4 bases at V and 10 bases at J, with 11 bases in the middle. This chain's CDR3 is CASSSPGGEQFF. The CDR3, as DNA: TGTGCCAGCAGTTCCCCTGGCGGCGAGCAGTTCTTC.

This clone came up once. The chain combines TRBV19 with TRBJ1-1, with D uncertain. The V and J ends lost 4 bases and 3 bases respectively, with 24 bases between them. Looked up from germline, CDR1 is LNHDA and CDR2 is SQIVND (reference sequence). This CDR3 has 18 residues. The CDR3 sequence is CASSRTGRIYPRDTEAFF. CDR3 DNA sequence: TGTGCCAGTAGTAGGACGGGGAGGATCTACCCGAGGGACACTGAAGCTTTCTTT. Full variable domain (rest looked up from reference TRBV19 and TRBJ1-1): DGGITQSPKYLFRKEGQNVTLSCEQNLNHDAMYWYRQDPGQGLRLIYYSQIVNDFQKGDIAEGYSVSREKKESFPLTVTSAQKNPTAFYLCASSRTGRIYPRDTEAFFGQGTRLTVV.

This clone was seen repeatedly, ten times or more. V gene TRBV28 combines with J gene TRBJ2-7, with 10 nucleotides matching TRBD2. Trimming cost V 8 bases and J 2 bases; bases outside gene matches: 6. The CDR3 spans 14 residues. Per germline, CDR1 MDHEN and CDR2 SYDVKM. The CDR3 sequence is CASLTSGTPYEQYF. The CDR3 coding sequence is TGTGCCAGCTTAACTAGCGGGACCCCCTACGAGCAGTACTTC.

This clone was counted between two and nine times. The CDR3 protein is CASRHPRGPGGDQPQHF. The CDR3 region has the DNA TGTGCCAGCAGGCACCCAAGGGGGCCCGGGGGGGATCAGCCCCAGCATTTT. The J gene is TRBJ1-5, the V gene TRBV28, with 7 bases fitting TRBD1. From germline, CDR1 is MDHEN and CDR2 SYDVKM. J was trimmed by 5 bases and V by 6 bases; bases with no gene match: 16. The CDR3 is made up of 17 amino acids. Supplemented by reference TRBV28 and TRBJ1-5, the full variable domain reads DVKVTQSSRYLVKRTGEKVFLECVQDMDHENMFWYRQDPGLGLRLIYFSYDVKMKEKGDIPEGYSVSREKKERFSLILESASTNQTSMYLCASRHPRGPGGDQPQHFGDGTRLSIL.

This CDR3 reads CASSLYLADTQYF. The CDR3 region has the DNA TGTGCCAGCAGCTTGTACTTGGCAGATACGCAGTATTTT. The chain is built from TRBV7-6 and TRBJ2-3; D is ambiguous. The germline V gene encodes CDR1 SGHVS and CDR2 FNYEAQ. Trimming cost V 3 bases and J 4 bases, with 8 bases left between them. The CDR3 extends over 13 amino acids. The whole variable domain, remainder taken from reference TRBV7-6 and TRBJ2-3, is GAGVSQSPRYKVTKRGQDVALRCDPISGHVSLYWYRQALGQGPEFLTYFNYEAQQDKSGLPNDRFSAERPEGSISTLTIQRTEQRDSAMYRCASSLYLADTQYFGPGTRLTVL.

This clone turned up a few times. This chain joins TRBV9 and TRBJ2-7, with 9 bases lining up with TRBD1. The V and J ends lost 2 bases and 3 bases, in that order; junction bases with no gene match: 3. This CDR3 contains 14 residues. Per the germline V gene, CDR1 is SGDLS and CDR2 is YYNGEE. CDR3 in amino acids: CASSVGTGNYEQYF. The CDR3 bases are TGTGCCAGCAGCGTCGGGACAGGGAACTACGAGCAGTACTTC.

The rearrangement links TRBV10-3 to TRBJ2-1, with TRBD1 identical over 9 bases. The germline gives CDR1 ENHRY, CDR2 SYGVKD. The CDR3 totals 14 residues. Germline trimming cut 6 bases from V and 0 bases from J; bases unmatched to any gene: 0. The CDR3: CAIRGQGSYNEQFF. The CDR3 DNA is TGTGCCATCAGGGGACAGGGCTCCTACAATGAGCAGTTCTTC.

J is TRBJ2-2 and V is TRBV19; D gene ambiguous. The germline V and J ends were trimmed by 10 bases and 6 bases, with 12 bases remaining between them. The CDR3 covers 12 residues. CDR1 is LNHDA, CDR2 SQIVND, per germline (reference sequence). CDR3 bases: TGTGCCACCTTCGATCAGGCCGGGGAGCTGTTTTTT. Its translation is CATFDQAGELFF.

In this sample, this clone turned up a few times. This chain joins TRBV4-1 and TRBJ1-1; D is unclear. Trimming took 6 bases from V and 5 from J, leaving 10 bases between them. The CDR3 loop spans 12 amino acids. Germline V gene data show CDR1 as MGHRA and CDR2 as YSYEKL. The CDR3, as DNA: TGCGCCAGCAGGCCCACGAGGACTGAAGCTTTCTTT. It is translated as CASRPTRTEAFF.

The chain recombines TRBV6-1 with TRBJ2-7; TRBD2 agrees at 7 bases. The junction had 2 bases not matched to a gene; V was cut back by 0 bases and J by 0 bases. There are 15 residues in the CDR3. Germline lookup yields CDR1 MNHNS and CDR2 SASEGT. CDR3 residues: CASSEAPSGSYEQYF. In nucleotides, the CDR3 is TGTGCCAGCAGTGAAGCGCCTAGCGGCTCCTACGAGCAGTACTTC.

In this sample, this clone turned up once. This sample includes further DNA sequences coding for the same CDR3. The J gene is TRBJ2-5, the V gene TRBV28; D is possibly TRBD1 (6 bases). The CDR3 covers 13 residues. The germline V gene has CDR1 MDHEN and CDR2 SYDVKM. V dropped 4 bases and J dropped 2 bases, with 8 bases sitting between them. CDR3 nucleotide sequence: TGTGCCAGCAGTTCGGGACAACAAGAGACCCAGTACTTC. It codes for CASSSGQQETQYF.

The chain joins TRBV6-6 to TRBJ1-4, with D possibly being TRBD1 (5 bases). V lost 0 bases and J 7 bases, leaving 12 bases between the germline ends. The length of the CDR3 is 15 residues. Germline-derived CDR1 and CDR2 are MNHNY and SVGAGI (reference sequence). CDR3 amino acids: CASSYSGGWSEKLFF. The CDR3 DNA reads TGTGCCAGCAGTTACTCCGGGGGATGGAGTGAAAAACTGTTTTTT.

The chain has TRBV6-5 and TRBJ1-2; no definite D call. The V end lost 6 bases, the J end lost 6 bases, and 8 bases lay between the germline ends. This CDR3 is built from 11 residues. Germline loops: CDR1 MNHEY, CDR2 SVGAGI. The CDR3 region has the DNA TGTGCCAGCAGAAACTCACATGGCTACACCTTC. Translation gives CASRNSHGYTF.

This rearrangement joins TRBV7-9 to TRBJ2-2; D is unclear. With 5 bases removed from V and 5 bases from J, the gap between germline ends came to 12 bases. The CDR3 has 14 residues. The V gene's germline CDR1 is SEHNR and CDR2 FQNEAQ (reference sequence). The CDR3 DNA reads TGTGCCAGCAGCCCCGGAGCCCGGACCGGGGAGCTGTTTTTT. Translation: CASSPGARTGELFF.

The chain employs TRBV6-6 and TRBJ2-1, with TRBD2 matching 12 bases. Germline trimming cut 5 bases from V and 5 bases from J; bases unmatched to any gene: 7. In germline, CDR1 is MNHNY, CDR2 SVGAGI (reference sequence). CDR3 length equals 16 residues. The CDR3 loop reads CASSTRTSGANNEQFF. Written as DNA, the CDR3 is TGTGCCAGCAGTACACGGACTAGCGGGGCGAACAATGAGCAGTTCTTC.

The rearrangement links TRBV6-5 to TRBJ2-5; no clear D gene. The CDR3 runs to 13 residues. V dropped 5 bases and J dropped 0 bases, with 7 bases sitting between them. CDR1 and CDR2 from the germline V gene are MNHEY and SVGAGI. Here the CDR3 reads CASSGANQETQYF. The CDR3 DNA sequence: TGTGCCAGCAGTGGAGCGAACCAAGAGACCCAGTACTTC.

This chain connects TRBV30 to TRBJ2-5, with D maybe TRBD1 (5 bases). Per the germline V gene, CDR1 is GTSNPN and CDR2 is SVGIG (reference sequence). Trimming took 2 bases from V and 4 from J, leaving 14 bases between them. The CDR3 has 14 residues. The CDR3 nucleotides are TGTGCCTGGAGTTTAGGGGCGCAGGGAGAGACCCAGTACTTC. It specifies CAWSLGAQGETQYF.

Only a few counts were recorded for this clone. V and J are TRBV30 and TRBJ2-7, with D possibly TRBD2 on 5 matching bases. This CDR3 has 14 residues. The V gene's germline CDR1 is GTSNPN and CDR2 SVGIG (reference sequence). Trimming pared 4 bases from V and 0 bases from J, leaving 13 bases between. CDR3 nucleotide sequence: TGTGCCTGGACTATCGGGAAAAGCTCCTACGAGCAGTACTTC. This encodes CAWTIGKSSYEQYF.

V and J are TRBV20-1 and TRBJ2-3, with D hard to call. The CDR3 runs 11 residues. Trimming removed 3 bases from V and 11 bases from J, with 12 bases in between. The germline V gene has CDR1 DFQATT and CDR2 SNEGSKA (reference sequence). The CDR3, as DNA: TGCAGTGCTAGCCAGCGTGTGGTGCAGTATTTT. Translated, it gives CSASQRVVQYF.

Only a few counts were recorded for this clone. The chain joins TRBV7-9 to TRBJ2-5; 15 bases agree with TRBD2. Looked up from germline, CDR1 is SEHNR and CDR2 is FQNEAQ (reference sequence). This CDR3 region has 16 residues. V lost 5 bases to trimming and J lost 2 bases; unmatched junction nucleotides: 3. The CDR3: CASSIGTSGRQETQYF. CDR3 DNA: TGTGCCAGCAGCATCGGGACTAGCGGGAGGCAAGAGACCCAGTACTTC.

The CDR3 here is CASSLISSAYEQYF. The CDR3 DNA follows: TGTGCCAGCAGCTTAATTTCTAGTGCCTACGAGCAGTACTTC. The rearrangement links TRBV7-2 to TRBJ2-7; D is unresolved. Between the trimmed V and J ends, which lost 2 bases and 2 bases, there was a span of 10 bases. Germline V gene lookup returns CDR1 SGHTA and CDR2 FQGNSA. There are 14 residues in the CDR3.

The chain employs TRBV4-3 and TRBJ2-7; 14 bases align to TRBD2. Germline-derived CDR1 and CDR2 are LGHNA and YSLEER. Trimming at V came to 3 bases and at J to 2 bases, leaving 0 bases not matched to a gene. The CDR3 is made up of 15 amino acids. CDR3 nucleotide sequence: TGCGCCAGCAGCCAGACTAGCGGGGGGGCCTACGAGCAGTACTTC. Translating gives CASSQTSGGAYEQYF.

The genes are TRBV28 and TRBJ1-4; TRBD1 matches 9 bases. From germline, CDR1 is MDHEN and CDR2 SYDVKM. Trimming cost V 6 bases and J 8 bases; bases outside gene matches: 7. The CDR3 extends over 14 amino acids. The DNA of the CDR3 is TGTGCCAGCAGCCTGACAGGGGGGCGAGAAAAACTGTTTTTT. Translation gives CASSLTGGREKLFF.